This is a list of T cell receptor beta chains from one sample in a study of shared clonotypes between healthy human individuals. Libraries were prepared by immunoSEQ multiplex PCR; TCRdb keeps only in-frame clonotypes and omits some of them. Of around 340,000 clones listed, about 70% are singletons. Sequenced material: memory CD4+ T cells sorted from blood. The receptor set was obtained from a man aged 30 to 45 in good health. Each CDR3 is given with its conserved first and last residue. Size is stated for part of the rows, as once, few or many counts, or as a class when the clone is expanded.

j_gene,v_gene,abundance,CDR3aa
TRBJ2-1,TRBV2,.,CASSPLAGGMSEQFF
TRBJ1-6,TRBV6-5,.,CASRISVADSPLHF
TRBJ2-7,TRBV13,.,CASSLRGMEYEQYF
TRBJ2-3,TRBV6-1,.,CASSEYGTLTDTQYF
TRBJ1-2,TRBV18,.,CASSPLADNYGYTF
TRBJ2-1,TRBV6-5,.,CASSRLAGVGEQFF
TRBJ2-3,TRBV15,.,CATSRDTSITDTQYF
TRBJ2-5,TRBV5-1,.,CASSPTQGRETQYF
TRBJ2-3,TRBV6-6,.,CASSRTADTQYF
TRBJ2-2,TRBV9,.,CASSTRGTSAYTGELFF
TRBJ1-3,TRBV5-1,.,CASSLAFSGNTIYF
TRBJ2-3,TRBV14,.,CASSPNPGQGVADTQYF
TRBJ2-1,TRBV6-6,.,CASNRGSSGHNEQFF
TRBJ2-1,TRBV14,.,CASSQAGSQRNEQFF
TRBJ2-1,TRBV9,.,CASTERLLAGRNEQFF
TRBJ1-1,TRBV6-1,.,CASSASGVGKAFF
TRBJ2-5,TRBV5-1,few,CASSSTGTGEETQYF
TRBJ2-2,TRBV7-2,.,CASSSGPTYTGELFF
TRBJ1-1,TRBV2,few,CASSEEGTVYTEAFF
TRBJ1-1,TRBV5-5,.,CASSKPPGQGTTEAFF
TRBJ2-1,TRBV5-1,.,CASSWDRPEQFF
TRBJ2-6,TRBV1,.,CTSRAAQSRANVLTF
TRBJ1-1,TRBV15,.,CATSRDLAGNTEAFF
TRBJ2-7,TRBV6-1,.,CASSSREGPYEQYF
TRBJ1-5,TRBV25-1,.,CASSEFGGFGDQPQHF
TRBJ2-3,TRBV9,once,CASSVGGIADTQYF
TRBJ2-7,TRBV10-3,.,CAISDVLTSAQSSYEQYF
TRBJ2-1,TRBV11-1,.,CASSPKRIAGARVLNEQFF
TRBJ2-1,TRBV25-1,.,CASSRTGRNEQFF
TRBJ1-5,TRBV27,.,CASRGTGVQPQHF
TRBJ2-7,TRBV9,once,CASSVAVGGQLAGAEQYF
TRBJ2-2,TRBV4-1,.,CASSPSGLAGPTGELFF
TRBJ2-2,TRBV30,few,CAWSARGAGFIAGELFF
TRBJ2-7,TRBV5-1,many,CASSLPSQYEQYF
TRBJ2-7,TRBV7-8,.,CASSRGLAGYEQYF
TRBJ1-2,TRBV15,once,CATSRGKVSGYTF
TRBJ2-2,TRBV19,.,CASSIFSATGELFF
TRBJ2-7,TRBV4-3,.,CASSQDRGRYEQYF
TRBJ1-4,TRBV9,.,CASSGGNNEKLFF
TRBJ1-1,TRBV2,.,CASSSLQGQTEAFF
TRBJ2-5,TRBV5-1,few,CASYPGQRQETQYF
TRBJ2-2,TRBV6-1,many,CASSEGPGIPGELFF
TRBJ2-7,TRBV6-1,.,CASRPGLAPYEQYF
TRBJ2-5,TRBV7-9,.,CASSSTGWGETQYF
TRBJ2-3,TRBV27,.,CASSKLASTDTQYF
TRBJ2-7,TRBV10-2,.,CASSELAGEYEQYF
TRBJ1-4,TRBV7-9,.,CASSLGDRKNEKLFF
TRBJ2-7,TRBV6-6,.,CASNHGANYEQYF
TRBJ2-7,TRBV9,.,CASSPGTDHVGEQYF
TRBJ1-1,TRBV29-1,few,CSPESPNTEAFF
TRBJ2-5,TRBV11-1,.,CASSLPGLVFGTQYF
TRBJ2-7,TRBV10-3,.,CAMGTSGVYEQYF
TRBJ2-2,TRBV5-1,few,CASSFAGSTGELFF
TRBJ1-5,TRBV30,.,CAWSVGGQPQHF
TRBJ2-2,TRBV9,.,CASSEFNTGELFF
TRBJ2-6,TRBV9,.,CASSASNSGANVLTF